The clone carrying this TCR beta chain was observed a handful of times. What it recognizes is unknown. In TCRdb, the 5' RACE reads were re-called with MiXCR into one record per CDR3 protein. The sample has about 310,000 distinct CDR3 sequences; less than 4.5% are singletons. This record belongs to a study of T cells after yellow fever vaccination. Findings and caveats of the study: One caveat is that FACS-sorted repertoires could contain abundant clonotypes contaminating from the bulk population.

The CDR3 has 15 residues. V was shortened by 5 bases and J by 0 bases, with 11 bases between the two germline ends. The chain combines TRBV12-3 or TRBV12-4 with TRBJ2-4, with D hard to call. This clonotype was sampled from a young man who received the YFV17D yellow fever vaccine. Sequenced here: PBMCs, sampled on the day of the yellow fever booster vaccination. CDR3 sequence reads: CASSTERLAKNIQYF. CDR3 nucleotides: TGTGCCAGCAGTACCGAGCGTTTAGCCAAAAACATTCAGTACTTC.